The sequence of this TCR beta chain was determined in a study of T-cell reconstitution after alpha-beta-depleted transplantation in children. The TCRbeta library was prepared with unique molecular identifiers. TCRdb used MiXCR to reprocess the PCR reads, holding one entry per CDR3 protein. This sample yields roughly 400,000 distinct CDR3 sequences, of which over 20% are seen a single time; around 4% belongs to the top ten. This clonotype was seen only a few times. This CDR3 contains 14 residues. Trimming took off 8 bases at V and 7 bases at J, with 21 bases between the two ends. CDR1 and CDR2 (germline): LGHNA, YNFKEQ.

This clonotype originated in a human donor who donated a stem cell graft to a child with acute myeloid leukemia. The sample was PBMCs from the stem cell graft donor, taken from the stem cell graft. The chain employs TRBV4-2 and TRBJ2-7; tentatively, D is TRBD2 (6 bases). This CDR3 reads CASGTIADPGEQYF. The CDR3 DNA reads as TGTGCCAGCGGAACAATAGCGGATCCGGGTGAGCAGTACTTC.